The subject of this entry is one T cell receptor (beta chain). Its specificity is unknown. One junction end disagrees with the germline gene, perhaps due to a read error. This entry belongs to a study of tumor-infiltrating lymphocytes in primary liver carcinoma. Starting material of around 490 ng total RNA yielded TCR beta cDNA via a constant-region primer. Amplification in three nested multiplex PCR rounds with slightly modified ARM-PCR gave rise to TCR beta libraries. TRBV1-TRBV30 forward and Cbeta reverse primers drove the first two approximately 11-cycle rounds. From the multiplex PCR reads, TCRdb called clonotypes with MiXCR, one entry per CDR3 protein. The data show approximately 190,000 distinct CDR3 sequences, about 85% seen once. Germline V gene sequence: CDR1 SQVTM, CDR2 ANQGSEA. The CDR3 totals 15 residues. Investigators took RNA and DNA out together from 20-30 mg of unsorted bulk tissue. Tumor samples all exceeded 75% viable tumor cells.

General study points: All five tumor regions shared only about 7-25% of top clones. Tumors and blood were compared for top-250-clone fraction, and tumors had the significantly higher value (p = 0.039).

This TCR came from a man aged 40-50 years with primary liver carcinoma and hepatitis B virus infection. The chain links TRBV29-1 to TRBJ2-2; 7 nucleotides align to TRBD2. The sample was tumor tissue from primary liver carcinoma. The CDR3 reads CSAGTSAANIGELFF. DNA for the CDR3: TGCAGCGCTGGAACTAGCGCGGCGAACATCGGGGAGCTGTTTTTT.